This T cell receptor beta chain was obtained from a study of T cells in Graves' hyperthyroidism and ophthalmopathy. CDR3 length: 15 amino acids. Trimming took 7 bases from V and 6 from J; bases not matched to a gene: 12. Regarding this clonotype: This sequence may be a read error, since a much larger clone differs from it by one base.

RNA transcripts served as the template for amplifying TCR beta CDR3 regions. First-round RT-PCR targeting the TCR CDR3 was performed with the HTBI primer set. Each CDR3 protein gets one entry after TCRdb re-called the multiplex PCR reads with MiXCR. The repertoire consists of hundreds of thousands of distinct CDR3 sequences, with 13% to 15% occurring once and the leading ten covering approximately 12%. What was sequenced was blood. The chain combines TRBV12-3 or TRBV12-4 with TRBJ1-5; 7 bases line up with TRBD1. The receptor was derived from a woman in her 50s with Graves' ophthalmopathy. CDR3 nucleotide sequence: TGTGCCAGCACCTTGACAGGGAGCGGGAGTCAGCCCCAGCATTTT. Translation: CASTLTGSGSQPQHF.